This TCR beta chain was found in a study of T cells after yellow fever vaccination. TCRdb fed the 5' RACE reads into MiXCR, producing one record per CDR3 protein. The sample has about 400,000 distinct CDR3 sequences, 6.2% seen once; the top ten hold about 15%. This clonotype turned up a few times. The germline V gene encodes CDR1 LNHDA and CDR2 SQIVND (reference sequence). V dropped 1 base and J dropped 3 bases, with 19 bases sitting between them. The CDR3 is 18 residues long. The rearrangement links TRBV19 to TRBJ2-4, with D uncertain. Sequencing was performed on PBMCs, taken 5 days after the yellow fever booster vaccination. This sequence was found in a man aged 25-40 years who received the YFV17D yellow fever vaccine. The CDR3 reads CASSIGHLGFQGKNIQYF. Written as DNA, the CDR3 is TGTGCCAGTAGTATAGGGCACTTAGGTTTTCAAGGCAAAAACATTCAGTACTTC.